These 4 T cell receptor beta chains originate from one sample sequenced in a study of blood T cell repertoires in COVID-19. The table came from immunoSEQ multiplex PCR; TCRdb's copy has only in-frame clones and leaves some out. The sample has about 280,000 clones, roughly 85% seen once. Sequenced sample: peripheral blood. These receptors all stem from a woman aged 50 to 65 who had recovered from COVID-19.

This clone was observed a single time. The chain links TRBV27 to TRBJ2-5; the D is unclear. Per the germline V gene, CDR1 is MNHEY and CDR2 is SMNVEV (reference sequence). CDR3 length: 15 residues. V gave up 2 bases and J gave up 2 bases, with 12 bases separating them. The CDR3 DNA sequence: TGTGCCAGCAGTTTACTTGGGCAGGTACAAGAGACCCAGTACTTC. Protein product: CASSLLGQVQETQYF.

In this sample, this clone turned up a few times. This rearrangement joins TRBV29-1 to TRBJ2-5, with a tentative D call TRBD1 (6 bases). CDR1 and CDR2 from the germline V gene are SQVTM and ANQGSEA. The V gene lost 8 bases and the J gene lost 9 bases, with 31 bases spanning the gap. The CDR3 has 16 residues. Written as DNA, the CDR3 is TGCAGCACGCCGGGGACCCCAGGGGTCTACTCTGGGTCCCAGTACTTC. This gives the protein CSTPGTPGVYSGSQYF.

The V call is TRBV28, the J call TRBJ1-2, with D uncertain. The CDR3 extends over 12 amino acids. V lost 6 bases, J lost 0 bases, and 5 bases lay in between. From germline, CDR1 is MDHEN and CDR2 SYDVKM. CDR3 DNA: TGTGCCAGCAGCTATTCTAACTATGGCTACACCTTC. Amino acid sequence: CASSYSNYGYTF.

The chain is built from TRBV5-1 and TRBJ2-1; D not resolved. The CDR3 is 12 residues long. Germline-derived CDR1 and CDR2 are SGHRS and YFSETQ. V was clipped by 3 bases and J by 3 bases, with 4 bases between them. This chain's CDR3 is CASSSFYNEQFF. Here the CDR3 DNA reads TGCGCCAGCAGCTCCTTCTACAATGAGCAGTTCTTC.